Listed below are T cell receptor beta chains from one sample, sequenced in a study of blood T cell repertoires in COVID-19. The table came from immunoSEQ multiplex PCR; TCRdb's copy has only in-frame clones and leaves some out. The sample has roughly 72,000 clones; over 70% are singletons. The sequencing input was peripheral blood. The origin of the receptors is a man aged 65 to 79 who had recovered from COVID-19. Each CDR3 is given with its conserved first and last residue. Fields, in order: CDR3 protein, CDR3 DNA, clone size, D gene, J gene, V gene. The D gene is left open where the match is weak. Rows may omit the clone size; those that give it use once, few, many or a size class.

cdr3_aa: CASSLEGPETQYF
cdr3_nt: TGTGCCAGCAGCTTGGAGGGGCCAGAGACCCAGTACTTC
clone_size: .
d_call: .
j_call: TRBJ2-5
v_call: TRBV7-9

cdr3_aa: CASSTQVLVGLTEAFF
cdr3_nt: TGTGCCAGCAGTACTCAGGTCTTGGTAGGTCTAACTGAAGCTTTCTTT
clone_size: .
d_call: .
j_call: TRBJ1-1
v_call: TRBV7-2

cdr3_aa: CASNGQGIDEQYF
cdr3_nt: TGTGCCAGCAACGGACAGGGTATTGACGAGCAGTACTTC
clone_size: .
d_call: TRBD1
j_call: TRBJ2-7
v_call: TRBV3-1/TRBV3-2

cdr3_aa: CAWSEGAPGLAVYEQYF
cdr3_nt: TGTGCCTGGAGTGAAGGGGCCCCGGGACTAGCGGTATACGAGCAGTACTTC
clone_size: .
d_call: TRBD2
j_call: TRBJ2-7
v_call: TRBV30

cdr3_aa: CASSLAGGATTNEKLFF
cdr3_nt: TGTGCCAGCAGCTTAGCTGGGGGCGCGACTACTAATGAAAAACTGTTTTTT
clone_size: .
d_call: .
j_call: TRBJ1-4
v_call: TRBV7-2

cdr3_aa: CASSPARALNYGYTF
cdr3_nt: TGCGCCAGCAGCCCCGCCAGGGCGCTTAACTATGGCTACACCTTC
clone_size: .
d_call: .
j_call: TRBJ1-2
v_call: TRBV5-1

cdr3_aa: CASSLRPGLAGFDTDTQYF
cdr3_nt: TGTGCCAGCAGCTTACGCCCGGGACTAGCGGGATTCGACACAGATACGCAGTATTTT
clone_size: .
d_call: TRBD2
j_call: TRBJ2-3
v_call: TRBV7-8

cdr3_aa: CASSDTSGSGYIQYF
cdr3_nt: TGTGCCAGCAGTGACACTAGCGGGAGTGGGTACATTCAGTACTTC
clone_size: .
d_call: TRBD2
j_call: TRBJ2-4
v_call: TRBV6-1

cdr3_aa: CAAQNTTNEKLFF
cdr3_nt: TGTGCCGCACAGAATACAACTAATGAAAAACTGTTTTTT
clone_size: .
d_call: .
j_call: TRBJ1-4
v_call: TRBV30

cdr3_aa: CASSSLAGGHNEQFF
cdr3_nt: TGTGCCAGCAGTTCACTAGCGGGGGGCCACAATGAGCAGTTCTTC
clone_size: .
d_call: TRBD2
j_call: TRBJ2-1
v_call: TRBV28

cdr3_aa: CASSTSGTQSDTQYF
cdr3_nt: TGTGCCAGCAGTACCTCCGGGACTCAGTCAGATACGCAGTATTTT
clone_size: .
d_call: .
j_call: TRBJ2-3
v_call: TRBV11-3

cdr3_aa: CASSFGQGRFGEAFF
cdr3_nt: TGTGCCAGCAGCTTCGGGCAGGGTCGGTTCGGTGAAGCTTTCTTT
clone_size: once
d_call: .
j_call: TRBJ1-1
v_call: TRBV7-2

cdr3_aa: CAWRTGPNYNSPLHF
cdr3_nt: TGTGCCTGGAGGACAGGGCCCAACTATAATTCACCCCTCCACTTT
clone_size: once
d_call: TRBD1
j_call: TRBJ1-6
v_call: TRBV30

cdr3_aa: CASGQRSLYGYTF
cdr3_nt: TGTGCCAGCGGACAGAGAAGTCTCTATGGCTACACCTTC
clone_size: few
d_call: .
j_call: TRBJ1-2
v_call: TRBV2

cdr3_aa: CASSVDRGLPTGQPQHF
cdr3_nt: TGTGCCAGCAGCGTGGACAGGGGGCTCCCTACAGGTCAGCCCCAGCATTTT
clone_size: few
d_call: TRBD1
j_call: TRBJ1-5
v_call: TRBV9

cdr3_aa: CAKTSGGVNTGELFF
cdr3_nt: TGTGCCAAAACTAGCGGGGGAGTTAACACCGGGGAGCTGTTTTTT
clone_size: .
d_call: TRBD2
j_call: TRBJ2-2
v_call: TRBV5-4

cdr3_aa: CASSMAGGGFYEQYF
cdr3_nt: TGTGCCAGTAGTATGGCGGGGGGTGGGTTTTACGAGCAGTACTTC
clone_size: .
d_call: TRBD2
j_call: TRBJ2-7
v_call: TRBV19

cdr3_aa: CASSLEGRDRKGYTF
cdr3_nt: TGTGCCAGCAGTTTAGAGGGCCGGGACAGGAAAGGCTACACCTTC
clone_size: .
d_call: TRBD1
j_call: TRBJ1-2
v_call: TRBV28

cdr3_aa: CASSANAGKNTQYF
cdr3_nt: TGTGCCAGCAGCGCCAACGCGGGTAAAAATACGCAGTATTTT
clone_size: .
d_call: .
j_call: TRBJ2-3
v_call: TRBV6-5

cdr3_aa: CAWSGEPNSPLHF
cdr3_nt: TGTGCCTGGAGTGGGGAGCCCAATTCACCCCTCCACTTT
clone_size: few
d_call: .
j_call: TRBJ1-6
v_call: TRBV30

cdr3_aa: CASSLDSGGYNEQFF
cdr3_nt: TGTGCCAGCAGTTTAGACAGCGGGGGCTACAATGAGCAGTTCTTC
clone_size: .
d_call: TRBD2
j_call: TRBJ2-1
v_call: TRBV28

cdr3_aa: CASSLATGLAYEQYF
cdr3_nt: TGTGCCAGCAGCTTGGCCACGGGACTAGCCTACGAGCAGTACTTC
clone_size: .
d_call: TRBD2
j_call: TRBJ2-7
v_call: TRBV5-4

cdr3_aa: CSVVLAEQFF
cdr3_nt: TGCAGCGTTGTACTAGCAGAGCAGTTCTTC
clone_size: once
d_call: .
j_call: TRBJ2-1
v_call: TRBV29-1

cdr3_aa: CASSPPSQVLNEQFF
cdr3_nt: TGTGCCAGCTCACCACCTTCCCAGGTTCTAAATGAGCAGTTCTTC
clone_size: few
d_call: .
j_call: TRBJ2-1
v_call: TRBV18

cdr3_aa: CSVGARKETQYF
cdr3_nt: TGCAGCGTTGGAGCACGTAAAGAGACCCAGTACTTC
clone_size: .
d_call: .
j_call: TRBJ2-5
v_call: TRBV29-1

cdr3_aa: CASSQGQGAAYGYTF
cdr3_nt: TGCGCCAGCAGCCAAGGGCAGGGGGCAGCCTATGGCTACACCTTC
clone_size: .
d_call: TRBD1
j_call: TRBJ1-2
v_call: TRBV4-3

cdr3_aa: CASSATGGDSPLHF
cdr3_nt: TGTGCCAGTAGTGCCACAGGGGGCGATTCACCCCTCCACTTT
clone_size: .
d_call: TRBD1
j_call: TRBJ1-6
v_call: TRBV19

cdr3_aa: CASSLARGTRYNSPLHF
cdr3_nt: TGTGCCAGCAGCTTGGCTAGGGGAACTCGGTATAATTCACCCCTCCACTTT
clone_size: once
d_call: .
j_call: TRBJ1-6
v_call: TRBV5-6

cdr3_aa: CASSRDSTGELFF
cdr3_nt: TGTGCCAGCAGCCGAGACAGCACCGGGGAGCTGTTTTTT
clone_size: .
d_call: .
j_call: TRBJ2-2
v_call: TRBV14

cdr3_aa: CASRTTGSGNTIYF
cdr3_nt: TGTGCCAGCAGGACGACCGGGTCTGGAAACACCATATATTTT
clone_size: .
d_call: .
j_call: TRBJ1-3
v_call: TRBV27

cdr3_aa: CASSRTGTHYGYTF
cdr3_nt: TGTGCCAGCAGCCGAACCGGGACTCACTATGGCTACACCTTC
clone_size: .
d_call: .
j_call: TRBJ1-2
v_call: TRBV5-6

cdr3_aa: CATSDQAGIGTDTQYF
cdr3_nt: TGTGCCACCAGTGATCAAGCGGGAATCGGTACAGATACGCAGTATTTT
clone_size: .
d_call: TRBD2
j_call: TRBJ2-3
v_call: TRBV24-1

cdr3_aa: CASSKEAGELFF
cdr3_nt: TGTGCCAGCAGTAAGGAGGCCGGGGAGCTGTTTTTT
clone_size: .
d_call: .
j_call: TRBJ2-2
v_call: TRBV12-3/TRBV12-4

cdr3_aa: CAITQSTNYGYTF
cdr3_nt: TGTGCCATAACCCAGTCAACTAACTATGGCTACACCTTC
clone_size: .
d_call: .
j_call: TRBJ1-2
v_call: TRBV10-3

cdr3_aa: CASSSDTYNEQFF
cdr3_nt: TGTGCCAGCAGCTCTGACACCTACAATGAGCAGTTCTTC
clone_size: .
d_call: .
j_call: TRBJ2-1
v_call: TRBV7-3

cdr3_aa: CATSDFTSTQETQYF
cdr3_nt: TGTGCCACCAGTGATTTCACTAGCACACAAGAGACCCAGTACTTC
clone_size: few
d_call: .
j_call: TRBJ2-5
v_call: TRBV24-1

cdr3_aa: CASSWDRSNYGYTF
cdr3_nt: TGTGCCAGCAGTTGGGACAGATCTAACTATGGCTACACCTTC
clone_size: .
d_call: TRBD1
j_call: TRBJ1-2
v_call: TRBV27

cdr3_aa: CASSPTHQETQYF
cdr3_nt: TGTGCCAGCAGCCCTACCCACCAAGAGACCCAGTACTTC
clone_size: .
d_call: .
j_call: TRBJ2-5
v_call: TRBV7-2

cdr3_aa: CASSLGTGGPYGYTF
cdr3_nt: TGTGCCAGCAGCTTGGGTACAGGGGGCCCCTATGGCTACACCTTC
clone_size: .
d_call: TRBD1
j_call: TRBJ1-2
v_call: TRBV5-4

cdr3_aa: CASSEALLEAFF
cdr3_nt: TGTGCCAGCAGTGAAGCGCTGCTAGAAGCTTTCTTT
clone_size: .
d_call: .
j_call: TRBJ1-1
v_call: TRBV2

cdr3_aa: CASRPQAYLRTEAFF
cdr3_nt: TGTGCCAGTCGTCCCCAGGCTTACCTACGCACTGAAGCTTTCTTT
clone_size: few
d_call: .
j_call: TRBJ1-1
v_call: TRBV7-9

cdr3_aa: CASSLGQGAPRRFEKLFF
cdr3_nt: TGTGCCAGCAGCCTGGGCCAGGGGGCCCCAAGGAGGTTTGAAAAACTGTTTTTT
clone_size: .
d_call: TRBD1
j_call: TRBJ1-4
v_call: TRBV28

cdr3_aa: CAWSGNRGGYGYTF
cdr3_nt: TGTGCCTGGAGTGGGAACAGGGGAGGCTATGGCTACACCTTC
clone_size: once
d_call: TRBD1
j_call: TRBJ1-2
v_call: TRBV30

cdr3_aa: CASSPGDRGPHGYTF
cdr3_nt: TGTGCCAGCAGCCCAGGGGACAGGGGCCCTCACGGCTACACCTTC
clone_size: few
d_call: TRBD1
j_call: TRBJ1-2
v_call: TRBV11-2

cdr3_aa: CASSPGRGNEQFF
cdr3_nt: TGTGCCAGCAGTCCCGGGAGGGGCAATGAGCAGTTCTTC
clone_size: once
d_call: TRBD2
j_call: TRBJ2-1
v_call: TRBV12-3/TRBV12-4

cdr3_aa: CASSQDSMRTGFSGNTIYF
cdr3_nt: TGCGCCAGCAGCCAAGATAGTATGAGGACAGGGTTTTCGGGAAACACCATATATTTT
clone_size: .
d_call: TRBD1
j_call: TRBJ1-3
v_call: TRBV4-3

cdr3_aa: CSAPDSREQYF
cdr3_nt: TGCAGTGCTCCGGACAGCCGCGAGCAGTACTTC
clone_size: .
d_call: .
j_call: TRBJ2-7
v_call: TRBV20-1

cdr3_aa: CASRSSGSGANVLTF
cdr3_nt: TGTGCCAGCAGATCCTCAGGGTCCGGGGCCAACGTCCTGACTTTC
clone_size: .
d_call: .
j_call: TRBJ2-6
v_call: TRBV6-5

cdr3_aa: CSASVGAYGYTF
cdr3_nt: TGCAGTGCTAGTGTGGGGGCCTATGGCTACACCTTC
clone_size: few
d_call: .
j_call: TRBJ1-2
v_call: TRBV20-1

cdr3_aa: CASSLTGTDNYEQYF
cdr3_nt: TGTGCCAGCAGCTTGACCGGGACAGATAACTACGAGCAGTACTTC
clone_size: .
d_call: TRBD1
j_call: TRBJ2-7
v_call: TRBV7-8

cdr3_aa: CASSLVQGWTQYF
cdr3_nt: TGTGCCAGCAGCTTGGTCCAGGGGTGGACCCAGTACTTC
clone_size: .
d_call: .
j_call: TRBJ2-5
v_call: TRBV5-5

cdr3_aa: CSVTGTGVDQPQHF
cdr3_nt: TGCAGCGTCACCGGGACAGGGGTAGACCAGCCCCAGCATTTT
clone_size: .
d_call: TRBD1
j_call: TRBJ1-5
v_call: TRBV29-1

cdr3_aa: CASSGAGTSKFQETQYF
cdr3_nt: TGTGCCAGCAGCGGAGCGGGGACTAGCAAATTTCAAGAGACCCAGTACTTC
clone_size: .
d_call: TRBD2
j_call: TRBJ2-5
v_call: TRBV11-2

cdr3_aa: CASSLASGFTEAFF
cdr3_nt: TGCGCCAGCAGCTTGGCTTCGGGTTTCACTGAAGCTTTCTTT
clone_size: .
d_call: .
j_call: TRBJ1-1
v_call: TRBV5-1

cdr3_aa: CASSLEAGTGELFF
cdr3_nt: TGTGCCAGCAGCTTAGAAGCTGGCACCGGGGAGCTGTTTTTT
clone_size: .
d_call: .
j_call: TRBJ2-2
v_call: TRBV7-2

cdr3_aa: CASRAGGEETQYF
cdr3_nt: TGTGCCAGCAGGGCTGGAGGGGAAGAGACCCAGTACTTC
clone_size: .
d_call: .
j_call: TRBJ2-5
v_call: TRBV12-3/TRBV12-4

cdr3_aa: CASSQPTSGAGNEQFF
cdr3_nt: TGTGCCAGCAGCCAACCAACTAGCGGAGCTGGAAATGAGCAGTTCTTC
clone_size: once
d_call: TRBD2
j_call: TRBJ2-1
v_call: TRBV28